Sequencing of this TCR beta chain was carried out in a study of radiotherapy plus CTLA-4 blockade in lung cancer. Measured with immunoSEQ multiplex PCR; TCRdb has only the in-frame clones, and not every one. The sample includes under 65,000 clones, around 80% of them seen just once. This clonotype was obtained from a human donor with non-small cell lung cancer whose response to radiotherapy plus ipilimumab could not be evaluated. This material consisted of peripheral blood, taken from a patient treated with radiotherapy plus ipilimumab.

In DNA form, the CDR3 reads TGCGCCAGCAGCCCGGGACTACGCGAGCAGTACTTC. It encodes CASSPGLREQYF. This sequence joins TRBV5-1 and TRBJ2-7; 7 nucleotides match TRBD2. The germline V gene has CDR1 SGHRS and CDR2 YFSETQ. The CDR3 totals 12 residues. V gave up 4 bases and J gave up 6 bases; unmatched junction bases: 4.